Listed below are T cell receptor beta chains from one sample, sequenced in a study of shared clonotypes between healthy human individuals. Profiling relied on immunoSEQ multiplex PCR, and the TCRdb table lists in-frame clones only, not all of them. The profile shows about 710,000 clones, around 70% of them singletons. The sample comprised memory CD4+ T cells sorted from blood. All receptors come from a woman aged 25 to 39 in good health. Both conserved end residues are part of each CDR3. The D gene is left open where the match is weak. Clone sizes are given selectively: once, few, many, or a class where the clone is expanded.

V gene: TRBV5-1
D gene: TRBD2
J gene: TRBJ2-5
CDR3 length: 17
clone size: NA
CDR3 DNA: TGCGCCACCTGCCTTGCTAGCGGGAGGCGCTGTTGGGAGACCCAGTACTTC
CDR3 protein: CATCLASGRRCWETQYF

V gene: TRBV6-5
D gene: NA
J gene: TRBJ1-1
CDR3 length: 13
clone size: NA
CDR3 DNA: TGTGCCAGCAGTTACGCGGAGGGGACTGAAGCTTTCTTT
CDR3 protein: CASSYAEGTEAFF

V gene: TRBV6-4
D gene: TRBD2
J gene: TRBJ2-1
CDR3 length: 14
clone size: once
CDR3 DNA: TGTGCCAGCAGTTTAAGCGGGGCCTACAATGAGCAGTTCTTC
CDR3 protein: CASSLSGAYNEQFF

V gene: TRBV7-2
D gene: TRBD1
J gene: TRBJ1-1
CDR3 length: 14
clone size: few
CDR3 DNA: TGTGCCAGCAGCCCACAGGGGGCGGGGACTGAAGCTTTCTTT
CDR3 protein: CASSPQGAGTEAFF

V gene: TRBV2
D gene: TRBD1
J gene: TRBJ1-2
CDR3 length: 14
clone size: NA
CDR3 DNA: TGTGCCAGCAAAGAGACAGGGGGCGGCCGTGGCTACACCTTC
CDR3 protein: CASKETGGGRGYTF

V gene: TRBV7-2
D gene: NA
J gene: TRBJ2-4
CDR3 length: 14
clone size: once
CDR3 DNA: TGTGCCAGCAGCTTAACAGGCAGGCTGGACATTCAGTACTTC
CDR3 protein: CASSLTGRLDIQYF

V gene: TRBV28
D gene: NA
J gene: TRBJ2-7
CDR3 length: 10
clone size: NA
CDR3 DNA: TGTGCCAGCAGTTCTCGCGAGCAGTACTTC
CDR3 protein: CASSSREQYF

V gene: TRBV30
D gene: NA
J gene: TRBJ2-1
CDR3 length: 12
clone size: NA
CDR3 DNA: TGTGCCTGGAGTGTAAAGGGACCCAACCAGTTCTTC
CDR3 protein: CAWSVKGPNQFF

V gene: TRBV28
D gene: NA
J gene: TRBJ1-2
CDR3 length: 13
clone size: few
CDR3 DNA: TGTGCCAGCAGTTTCAAACTGGACTATGGCTACACCTTC
CDR3 protein: CASSFKLDYGYTF

V gene: TRBV28
D gene: TRBD1
J gene: TRBJ2-2
CDR3 length: 15
clone size: NA
CDR3 DNA: TGTGCCAGCACCCCACAGGGGGCAGGCACCGGGGAGCTGTTTTTT
CDR3 protein: CASTPQGAGTGELFF

V gene: TRBV11-2
D gene: TRBD1
J gene: TRBJ2-1
CDR3 length: 16
clone size: NA
CDR3 DNA: TGTGCCAGCAGCTTATTCGGGACAGGGGGGGACAATGAGCAGTTCTTC
CDR3 protein: CASSLFGTGGDNEQFF

V gene: TRBV10-3
D gene: TRBD1
J gene: TRBJ2-1
CDR3 length: 18
clone size: NA
CDR3 DNA: TGTGCCATCAGTGCCGGACAGGGGGCATCTGATGGGAACAATGAGCAGTTCTTC
CDR3 protein: CAISAGQGASDGNNEQFF

V gene: TRBV6-6
D gene: NA
J gene: TRBJ2-2
CDR3 length: 13
clone size: few
CDR3 DNA: TGTGCCAGCAGCGTGCTAGATTCCGGGGAGCTGTTTTTT
CDR3 protein: CASSVLDSGELFF

V gene: TRBV19
D gene: TRBD1
J gene: TRBJ1-5
CDR3 length: 15
clone size: many
CDR3 DNA: TGTGCCAGTAGCCCCGGGACAGCCCTCAATCAGCCCCAGCATTTT
CDR3 protein: CASSPGTALNQPQHF

V gene: TRBV27
D gene: TRBD1
J gene: TRBJ1-4
CDR3 length: 17
clone size: many
CDR3 DNA: TGTGCCAGCGCCAAGGGGGCGCTTCCTCAGGGGAATGAAAAACTGTTTTTT
CDR3 protein: CASAKGALPQGNEKLFF

V gene: TRBV6-6
D gene: NA
J gene: TRBJ2-7
CDR3 length: 15
clone size: once
CDR3 DNA: TGTGCCAGCAGCACTCCCCTAGACAGCGCCTACGAGCAGTACTTC
CDR3 protein: CASSTPLDSAYEQYF

V gene: TRBV2
D gene: NA
J gene: TRBJ1-2
CDR3 length: 13
clone size: NA
CDR3 DNA: TGTGCCAGCAGAGGAATAAGCAACTATGGCTACACCTTC
CDR3 protein: CASRGISNYGYTF

V gene: TRBV4-2
D gene: NA
J gene: TRBJ1-2
CDR3 length: 14
clone size: NA
CDR3 DNA: TGTGCCAGCAGCCAAGTCGCCGGAGACTATGGCTACACCTTC
CDR3 protein: CASSQVAGDYGYTF

V gene: TRBV18
D gene: TRBD1
J gene: TRBJ2-2
CDR3 length: 17
clone size: NA
CDR3 DNA: TGTGCCAGCTCACCCACGTCAGGACAGGGAAACACCGGGGAGCTGTTTTTT
CDR3 protein: CASSPTSGQGNTGELFF

V gene: TRBV7-9
D gene: NA
J gene: TRBJ1-3
CDR3 length: 16
clone size: NA
CDR3 DNA: TGTGCCAGCAGCCTAGGACAGCCCCACTCTGGAAACACCATATATTTT
CDR3 protein: CASSLGQPHSGNTIYF

V gene: TRBV15
D gene: NA
J gene: TRBJ2-5
CDR3 length: 15
clone size: NA
CDR3 DNA: TGTGCCACCAGCAGAGATATGGGGGTGGGGGAGACCCAGTACTTC
CDR3 protein: CATSRDMGVGETQYF

V gene: TRBV6-6
D gene: TRBD2
J gene: TRBJ2-1
CDR3 length: 16
clone size: NA
CDR3 DNA: TGTGCCAGCAGGGGGGGTAGCGGGAGGTCCTACAATGAGCAGTTCTTC
CDR3 protein: CASRGGSGRSYNEQFF

V gene: TRBV10-1
D gene: TRBD2
J gene: TRBJ2-4
CDR3 length: 15
clone size: NA
CDR3 DNA: TGCGCCAGCAGTGAGGGGAGGGCTCGCAAAAACATTCAGTACTTC
CDR3 protein: CASSEGRARKNIQYF

V gene: TRBV6-6
D gene: NA
J gene: TRBJ1-1
CDR3 length: 14
clone size: NA
CDR3 DNA: TGTGCCAGCAGTCTCGTAAGGGAAGGAACTGAAGCTTTCTTT
CDR3 protein: CASSLVREGTEAFF

V gene: TRBV5-1
D gene: NA
J gene: TRBJ2-2
CDR3 length: 14
clone size: NA
CDR3 DNA: TGCGCCAGCAGTGGGGGAAGGAACACCGGGGAGCTGTTTTTT
CDR3 protein: CASSGGRNTGELFF

V gene: TRBV28
D gene: NA
J gene: TRBJ1-1
CDR3 length: 11
clone size: few
CDR3 DNA: TGTGCCAGCAGGAGCGGCACTGAAGCTTTCTTT
CDR3 protein: CASRSGTEAFF

V gene: TRBV11-2
D gene: NA
J gene: TRBJ2-3
CDR3 length: 14
clone size: NA
CDR3 DNA: TGTGCCAGCAGCACCAGGACCCGCACAGATACGCAGTATTTT
CDR3 protein: CASSTRTRTDTQYF

V gene: TRBV10-3
D gene: TRBD2
J gene: TRBJ2-1
CDR3 length: 13
clone size: NA
CDR3 DNA: TGTGCCATCAGGGCCGGACTAGACAATGAGCAGTTCTTC
CDR3 protein: CAIRAGLDNEQFF

V gene: TRBV18
D gene: NA
J gene: TRBJ2-5
CDR3 length: 14
clone size: few
CDR3 DNA: TGTGCCAGCTCACCCGGGACTCAAGGAGAGACCCAGTACTTC
CDR3 protein: CASSPGTQGETQYF

V gene: TRBV7-3
D gene: NA
J gene: TRBJ1-5
CDR3 length: 16
clone size: NA
CDR3 DNA: TGTGCCAGCAGCCCCTCAGCAGTAGCTAGCAATCAGCCCCAGCATTTT
CDR3 protein: CASSPSAVASNQPQHF

V gene: TRBV2
D gene: TRBD2
J gene: TRBJ2-3
CDR3 length: 15
clone size: NA
CDR3 DNA: TGTGCCAGCAGCCGCGGACTAGCGGGAACAGATACGCAGTATTTT
CDR3 protein: CASSRGLAGTDTQYF

V gene: TRBV29-1
D gene: TRBD2
J gene: TRBJ2-3
CDR3 length: 12
clone size: NA
CDR3 DNA: TGCAGCGCCCCCCGGGGGGCAGATACGCAGTATTTT
CDR3 protein: CSAPRGADTQYF

V gene: TRBV28
D gene: TRBD2
J gene: TRBJ2-7
CDR3 length: 17
clone size: NA
CDR3 DNA: TGTGCCAGCATCCCGGGACAGGGGACTAGCGGGAGACTCGAGCAGTACTTC
CDR3 protein: CASIPGQGTSGRLEQYF

V gene: TRBV4-2
D gene: TRBD1
J gene: TRBJ1-5
CDR3 length: 17
clone size: few
CDR3 DNA: TGTGCCAGCAGCCAAGGCCAGGACAGGGTGGCAGGTCAGCCCCAGCATTTT
CDR3 protein: CASSQGQDRVAGQPQHF

V gene: TRBV5-1
D gene: NA
J gene: TRBJ1-3
CDR3 length: 13
clone size: NA
CDR3 DNA: TGCGCCAGCACGACCACCTCTGGAAACACCATATATTTT
CDR3 protein: CASTTTSGNTIYF

V gene: TRBV7-8
D gene: NA
J gene: TRBJ2-7
CDR3 length: 14
clone size: NA
CDR3 DNA: TGTGCCACCGGAGGGAAGGGAGTCACCTACGAGCAGTACTTC
CDR3 protein: CATGGKGVTYEQYF

V gene: TRBV19
D gene: NA
J gene: TRBJ2-1
CDR3 length: 13
clone size: NA
CDR3 DNA: TGTGCCAGCCGGCGAGATTCCTACAATGAGCAGTTCTTC
CDR3 protein: CASRRDSYNEQFF

V gene: TRBV7-2
D gene: NA
J gene: TRBJ2-7
CDR3 length: 14
clone size: once
CDR3 DNA: TGTGCCAGCAGCTTAGCGCGGGTTTCCTACGAGCAGTACTTC
CDR3 protein: CASSLARVSYEQYF

V gene: TRBV11-2
D gene: TRBD2
J gene: TRBJ2-3
CDR3 length: 17
clone size: NA
CDR3 DNA: TGTGCCAGCAGCTTTTTAGCGGGGGTGCGTGGCACAGATACGCAGTATTTT
CDR3 protein: CASSFLAGVRGTDTQYF

V gene: TRBV4-2
D gene: TRBD1
J gene: TRBJ1-2
CDR3 length: 15
clone size: NA
CDR3 DNA: TGTGCCAGCAGCTTGGCCGGGACAGGGCCCCTCTACACCCCCTTC
CDR3 protein: CASSLAGTGPLYTPF

V gene: TRBV7-9
D gene: NA
J gene: TRBJ1-4
CDR3 length: 15
clone size: NA
CDR3 DNA: TGTGCCAGCAGCTTATCAACAGGGCCTAATGAAAAACTGTTTTTT
CDR3 protein: CASSLSTGPNEKLFF

V gene: TRBV11-3
D gene: NA
J gene: TRBJ2-3
CDR3 length: 15
clone size: NA
CDR3 DNA: TGTGCCAGCAGCTTAGGGCGCGGGGGCACAGATACGCAGTATTTT
CDR3 protein: CASSLGRGGTDTQYF